This T cell receptor beta chain was recovered during a study of identical twins. Findings and limits, study-wide: Twins shared beta out-of-frame sequences in excess, but this excess was weaker. The abundant beta clonotypes from cord blood had fewer insertions, and memory repertoires had none of this. Model-predicted out-of-frame TCR alpha sharing fell below observed values in monozygotic twins.

Germline V gene data show CDR1 as SEHNR and CDR2 as FQNEAQ (reference sequence). V was clipped by 4 bases and J by 3 bases, with 12 bases between them. The CDR3 covers 14 residues. TCRdb re-derived calls from the 5' RACE reads in MiXCR, one entry per CDR3 protein. The sample contains some 1,600,000 distinct CDR3 sequences, around 29% of which appear only once. In regard to this clonotype: Its antigen is still unknown.

Sample: cord blood. This receptor was identified in a newborn girl in good health. V is TRBV7-9 and J is TRBJ1-2; no clear D. The CDR3 sequence: CASSSSRADYGYTF. In DNA form, the CDR3 reads TGTGCCAGCAGCTCCTCACGGGCCGACTATGGCTACACCTTC.